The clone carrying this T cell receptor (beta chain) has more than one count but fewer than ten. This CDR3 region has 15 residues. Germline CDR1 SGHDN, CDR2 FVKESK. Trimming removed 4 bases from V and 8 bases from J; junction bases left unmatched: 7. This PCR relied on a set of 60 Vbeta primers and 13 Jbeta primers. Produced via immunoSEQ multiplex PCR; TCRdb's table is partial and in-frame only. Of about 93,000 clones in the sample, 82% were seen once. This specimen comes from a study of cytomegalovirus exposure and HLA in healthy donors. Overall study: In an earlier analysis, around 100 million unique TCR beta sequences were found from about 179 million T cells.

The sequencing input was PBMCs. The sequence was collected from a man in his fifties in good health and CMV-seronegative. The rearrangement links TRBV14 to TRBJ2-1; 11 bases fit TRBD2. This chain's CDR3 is CASSPSTSGTHEQFF. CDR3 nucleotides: TGTGCCAGCAGCCCGTCGACTAGCGGGACCCATGAGCAGTTCTTC.